The source of this TCR beta chain is a study of T cell responses to AZD1222 COVID-19 vaccine. Study-wide background: Investigators merged groups given second doses at roughly 4 or roughly 12 weeks.

Germline-derived CDR1 and CDR2 are MNHNS and SASEGT. With 2 bases removed from V and 3 bases from J, the gap between germline ends came to 8 bases. CDR3 length: 14 amino acids. A word on this clone: Antigen specificity is unknown.

Study observations and caveats: Within unmutated variant regions lay the reported targets of nearly half of spike-specific TCRs.

Profiled with immunoSEQ multiplex PCR; TCRdb holds only in-frame clones, not every one. The sample lists 90,000 to 120,000 clones, more than 75% seen once, with less than 25% in the top ten. Here the sequenced sample was peripheral blood, taken on day 0 of AZD1222 vaccination. V gene TRBV6-1 combines with J gene TRBJ1-3, with D uncertain. The receptor comes from an adult in good health. In nucleotides, the CDR3 is TGTGCCAGCAGTGAAAGAGGGTTTGGAAACACCATATATTTT. Protein product: CASSERGFGNTIYF.